Listed here are 19 T cell receptor beta chains from one sample, sequenced in a study of shared clonotypes between healthy human individuals. Generated by immunoSEQ multiplex PCR, the TCRdb table keeps only in-frame clones and is missing some. Counted here are about 1.1 million clones, roughly 80% occurring once; the ten biggest clones make up about 0.94%. Sample: memory CD4+ T cells from PBMCs. The subset is: CD45RA-negative fraction. These receptors originate from a man aged 18 to 30 in good health. Some clones in this sample may be carry-over from other donors' samples.

The chain couples TRBV10-3 to TRBJ2-1; no reliable D call. Germline lookup yields CDR1 ENHRY and CDR2 SYGVKD. This CDR3 comprises 13 residues. Trimming left V 4 bases short and J 4 bases short, with 8 bases between. DNA for the CDR3: TGTGCCATCAGTGGCCCCGGATACAATGAGCAGTTCTTC. This sequence encodes CAISGPGYNEQFF.

This chain joins TRBV25-1 and TRBJ1-6; D is unresolved. There are 15 residues in the CDR3. The germline V gene has CDR1 MGHDK and CDR2 SYGVNS. V lost 4 bases to trimming and J lost 10 bases, with 17 bases between them. The DNA of the CDR3 is TGTGCCAGCAGTGCCCTGGACGTCGTTGGGTCACCCCTCCACTTT. Translation gives CASSALDVVGSPLHF.

The chain employs TRBV6-1 and TRBJ1-5, with 7 nucleotides matching TRBD1. The V gene's germline CDR1 is MNHNS and CDR2 SASEGT. J was trimmed by 4 bases and V by 4 bases; bases with no gene match: 10. This CDR3 is built from 16 residues. This CDR3 reads CASSVIQTGNNQPQHF. The DNA for the CDR3 is TGTGCCAGCAGTGTTATTCAGACAGGGAATAATCAGCCCCAGCATTTT.

The V call is TRBV7-3, the J call TRBJ2-7; TRBD1 matches 8 bases. CDR3 length: 14 residues. The V gene's germline CDR1 is SGHTA and CDR2 FQGTGA. V trimming: 0 bases; J trimming: 7 bases; junction bases outside the gene matches: 5. The CDR3 nucleotides read TGTGCCAGCAGCTTAACTCGGTGGACAGGGGAGCAGTACTTC. This gives the protein CASSLTRWTGEQYF.

Points on this clone: Additional DNA sequences in this sample encode the identical CDR3. This chain connects TRBV6-5 to TRBJ1-5; 7 positions match TRBD1. V lost 6 bases, J lost 2 bases, and 4 bases stayed unmatched. The CDR3 is made up of 14 amino acids. Germline CDR1 is MNHEY and CDR2 is SVGAGI. The CDR3 protein is CASRGTGGNQPQHF. The DNA for the CDR3 is TGTGCCAGCAGGGGAACAGGGGGCAATCAGCCCCAGCATTTT.

The rearrangement links TRBV5-1 to TRBJ2-5; TRBD2 matches at 11 bases. The CDR3 sequence is 16 residues long. Trimming removed 6 bases from V and 4 bases from J; junction bases left unmatched: 11. Germline V CDR1 and CDR2: SGHRS, YFSETQ. The CDR3 DNA is TGCGCCAGCAACATGCTGACTAGCGGGAATCCAGAGACCCAGTACTTC. Encoded protein: CASNMLTSGNPETQYF.

The V and J genes are TRBV30 and TRBJ1-2; tentative D call: TRBD1 (6 bases). The CDR3 is 13 residues long. Germline V gene sequence: CDR1 GTSNPN, CDR2 SVGIG (reference sequence). V gave up 5 bases and J gave up 6 bases, with 16 bases separating them. CDR3 loop: CAWELQGAHGYTF. The CDR3 DNA is TGTGCCTGGGAGCTACAGGGTGCCCATGGCTACACCTTC.

Turning to this clone: One base away lies a much larger clone, so this may be a sequencing read error. The chain links TRBV2 to TRBJ2-5; the D is unclear. Trimming removed 5 bases at V and 3 bases at J, with 7 bases between. The CDR3 consists of 12 residues. The germline V gene has CDR1 SNHLY and CDR2 FYNNEI. CDR3 protein: CASSQEKETQYF. As DNA, the CDR3 is TGTGCCAGCAGTCAGGAAAAAGAGACCCAGTACTTC.

The chain couples TRBV7-3 to TRBJ1-1, with 9 bases matching TRBD1. From germline, CDR1 is SGHTA and CDR2 FQGTGA. The CDR3 spans 13 residues. After removal of 5 bases from V and 5 bases from J, the junction contained 3 bases not matched to a gene. The CDR3 coding sequence is TGTGCCAGCAGCAACAGGGGGCCTACTGAAGCTTTCTTT. It translates to CASSNRGPTEAFF. The full variable domain, its missing parts supplied by reference TRBV7-3 and TRBJ1-1, is GAGVSQTPSNKVTEKGKYVELRCDPISGHTALYWYRQSLGQGPEFLIYFQGTGAADDSGLPNDRFFAVRPEGSVSTLKIQRTERGDSAVYLCASSNRGPTEAFFGQGTRLTVV.

This sequence joins TRBV7-2 and TRBJ1-1; tentative D call: TRBD1 (5 bases). The ends were cut back, 11 bases at V and 5 bases at J, with 18 bases in the middle. CDR1 is SGHTA and CDR2 is FQGNSA in the germline V gene. The CDR3 totals 13 residues. The CDR3 DNA is TGTGCCGGTCATCCAAGGGGTCAAACTGAAGCTTTCTTT. This sequence encodes CAGHPRGQTEAFF.

V and J are TRBV9 and TRBJ2-7, with TRBD2 matching over 16 bases. Germline V gene sequence: CDR1 SGDLS, CDR2 YYNGEE. Unmatched junction bases numbered 9, after V lost 0 bases and J lost 0 bases. The CDR3 runs to 20 residues. CDR3 DNA: TGTGCCAGCAGCGTAGCACCGGGACTAGCGGGAGGGCCGAGCTCCTACGAGCAGTACTTC. Its translation: CASSVAPGLAGGPSSYEQYF.

The genes are TRBV28 and TRBJ1-5; D possibly corresponds to TRBD1 (6 bases). CDR1 is MDHEN, CDR2 SYDVKM, per germline. The CDR3 has 15 amino acids. V was cut by 3 bases and J by 7 bases, with 16 bases left in between. CDR3 DNA: TGTGCCAGCAGTTTGATATCAGGGGATAAGCAGCCCCAGCATTTT. This translates into CASSLISGDKQPQHF. The whole variable domain, remainder taken from reference TRBV28 and TRBJ1-5, is DVKVTQSSRYLVKRTGEKVFLECVQDMDHENMFWYRQDPGLGLRLIYFSYDVKMKEKGDIPEGYSVSREKKERFSLILESASTNQTSMYLCASSLISGDKQPQHFGDGTRLSIL.

This chain connects TRBV7-2 to TRBJ1-1, with 12 bases aligning to TRBD1. Germline V CDR1 and CDR2: SGHTA, FQGNSA. V gave up 1 base and J gave up 3 bases; unmatched junction bases: 6. The CDR3 loop spans 17 amino acids. Here the CDR3 DNA reads TGTGCCAGCAGCTTAGTGGGACAGGGGGCAAAAGACACTGAAGCTTTCTTT. This sequence encodes CASSLVGQGAKDTEAFF.

The gene calls are TRBV11-2 and TRBJ2-1, with 10 positions matching TRBD2. V lost 5 bases and J lost 6; bases outside the gene matches: 10. Germline V gives CDR1 SGHAT, CDR2 FQNNGV. The CDR3 length is 16 residues. CDR3 in DNA: TGTGCCAGCAGCCCACTGCGGGGGACTAGCGCCAATGAGCAGTTCTTC. Translated: CASSPLRGTSANEQFF.

The rearrangement links TRBV6-6 to TRBJ2-1; no reliable D call. V was pared by 11 bases and J by 0 bases, with 5 bases between. This CDR3 has 11 residues. CDR1 and CDR2 (germline): MNHNY, SVGAGI (reference sequence). The CDR3 nucleotides read TGTGCCGTGAGCTCCTACAATGAGCAGTTCTTC. Amino acids: CAVSSYNEQFF.

J is TRBJ1-1 and V is TRBV7-2; possible D gene TRBD1, 5 bases. The germline V and J ends were trimmed by 6 bases and 6 bases, with 20 bases remaining between them. This CDR3 has 15 residues. The germline V gene has CDR1 SGHTA and CDR2 FQGNSA. The CDR3 DNA is TGTGCCAGCAGTTTTGCCGGGGCCTTGTGGTCTGAAGCTTTCTTT. Translated: CASSFAGALWSEAFF.

This chain joins TRBV7-2 and TRBJ1-1, with D possibly TRBD1 on 5 matching bases. Germline CDR1 and CDR2: SGHTA and FQGNSA. This CDR3 contains 13 residues. Trimming removed 1 base at V and 9 bases at J, with 12 bases between. For the CDR3, the DNA is TGTGCCAGCAGCTTAGTAGTGGGACGGCAAGCTTTCTTT. It translates to CASSLVVGRQAFF.

This chain links TRBV9 with TRBJ2-3, with D possibly matching TRBD2 (5 bases). CDR3 length: 13 amino acids. The germline gives CDR1 SGDLS, CDR2 YYNGEE. V lost 0 bases, J lost 5 bases, and 7 bases lay in between. CDR3 nucleotides: TGTGCCAGCAGCGTAGCGGGGTTAGATACGCAGTATTTT. Translated: CASSVAGLDTQYF.

V gene TRBV7-2 combines with J gene TRBJ2-7; no reliable D call. Germline loops: CDR1 SGHTA, CDR2 FQGNSA. The CDR3 spans 14 residues. V was clipped by 5 bases and J by 2 bases, with 13 bases between them. The CDR3 nucleotides read TGTGCCAGCAGCCTCGATAAAGGCCCCTACGAGCAGTACTTC. It codes for CASSLDKGPYEQYF.